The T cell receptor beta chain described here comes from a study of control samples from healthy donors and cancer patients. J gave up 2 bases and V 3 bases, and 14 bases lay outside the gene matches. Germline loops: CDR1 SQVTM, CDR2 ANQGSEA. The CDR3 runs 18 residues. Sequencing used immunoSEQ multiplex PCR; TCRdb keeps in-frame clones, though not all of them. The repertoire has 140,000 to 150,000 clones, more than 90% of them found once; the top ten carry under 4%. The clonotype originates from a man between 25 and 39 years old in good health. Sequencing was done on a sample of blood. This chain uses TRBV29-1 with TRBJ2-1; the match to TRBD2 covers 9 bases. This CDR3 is CSVDLLSSSGDPYNEQFF. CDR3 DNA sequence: TGCAGCGTTGATTTGTTATCATCTAGCGGGGACCCCTACAATGAGCAGTTCTTC.